This is a list of T cell receptor beta chains from one sample in a study of control samples from healthy donors and cancer patients. Here immunoSEQ multiplex PCR was the method, and the copy in TCRdb shows in-frame clones only, minus some. This table has 75,000 to 90,000 clones, around 91% appearing once. Specimen: blood. All receptors come from a man aged 45 to 65 in good health. Each CDR3 is given without its conserved first and last residue.

V	J	length	CDR3
TRBV7-9	TRBJ2-1	13	ASSFGGTAYNEQF
TRBV5-5	TRBJ2-2	14	ASSLGQGDFTGELF
TRBV9	TRBJ2-3	17	ASSVSTSGGNIGTDTQY
TRBV6-5	TRBJ1-4	11	ASGRARNEKLF
TRBV3-1/TRBV3-2	TRBJ2-7	15	ASSQGTSGGLSYEQY
TRBV29-1	TRBJ2-5	12	SVEASGDQETQY
TRBV6-2/TRBV6-3	TRBJ2-1	12	ASSPAGGNNEQF
TRBV2	TRBJ1-6	13	ASKDRGVENSPLH
TRBV2	TRBJ1-3	13	ASREQVSSGNTIY
TRBV4-3	TRBJ2-3	14	ASSQDFSGATDTQY
TRBV12-3/TRBV12-4	TRBJ2-7	11	ASRKGGAYEQY
TRBV15	TRBJ1-2	11	ATSRGTFAGYT
TRBV5-4	TRBJ1-6	11	ASSPNRDSPLH
TRBV6-5	TRBJ1-3	13	ASSYSAGDGNTIY
TRBV2	TRBJ2-4	13	ASSQTSIAKNIQY
TRBV7-9	TRBJ1-6	13	ASSARDSYNSPLH
TRBV6-5	TRBJ1-5	13	ASSFSGTDNQPQH
TRBV6-1	TRBJ1-1	13	ASSVAQGAGTEAF
TRBV6-5	TRBJ1-2	11	ASRQGPNYGYT
TRBV5-6	TRBJ2-1	11	ASRILTYNEQF
TRBV30	TRBJ2-7	11	AWSPTVAYEQY
TRBV27	TRBJ1-1	12	ASSTLLGNTEAF
TRBV12-3/TRBV12-4	TRBJ1-5	11	ASSFNSNQPQH
TRBV2	TRBJ1-1	13	ASTWGGSMNTEAF
TRBV7-3	TRBJ2-1	12	TSSSRTDYNEQF
TRBV7-9	TRBJ2-5	11	ASLPDRQETQY
TRBV10-1	TRBJ1-3	12	ASSEGGSGNTIY
TRBV7-6	TRBJ2-3	10	ASSGGLDTQY
TRBV4-1	TRBJ1-5	14	ASSQPSGGVHQPQH
TRBV6-5	TRBJ2-3	12	ASSALGGTDTQY
TRBV15	TRBJ1-5	13	ATSRDGGRNQPQH
TRBV5-4	TRBJ2-1	10	ASSRAWDEQF
TRBV7-2	TRBJ1-2	12	ASSGGQINYGYT
TRBV15	TRBJ1-1	13	ATSRETGDGTEAF
TRBV5-6	TRBJ1-1	11	ASSLGWGSEAF
TRBV11-2	TRBJ1-1	13	ASSPWTGRGTEAF